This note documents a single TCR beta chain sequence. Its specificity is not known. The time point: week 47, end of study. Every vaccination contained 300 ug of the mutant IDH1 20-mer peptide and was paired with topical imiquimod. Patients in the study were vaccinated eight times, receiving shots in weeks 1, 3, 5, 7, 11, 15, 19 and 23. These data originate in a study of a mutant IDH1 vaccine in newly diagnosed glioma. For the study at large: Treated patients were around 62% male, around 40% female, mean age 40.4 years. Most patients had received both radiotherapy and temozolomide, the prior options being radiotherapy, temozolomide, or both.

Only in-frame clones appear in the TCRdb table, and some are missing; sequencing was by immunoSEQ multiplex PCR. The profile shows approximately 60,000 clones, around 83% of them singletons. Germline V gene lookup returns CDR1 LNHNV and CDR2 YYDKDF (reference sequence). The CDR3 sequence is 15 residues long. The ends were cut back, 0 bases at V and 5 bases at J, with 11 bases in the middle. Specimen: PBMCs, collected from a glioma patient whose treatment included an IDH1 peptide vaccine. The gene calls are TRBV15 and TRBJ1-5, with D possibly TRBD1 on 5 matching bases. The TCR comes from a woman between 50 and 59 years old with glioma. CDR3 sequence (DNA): TGTGCCACCAGCAGAGATGGGGGGAAGGATCAGCCCCAGCATTTT. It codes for CATSRDGGKDQPQHF.